The 10 T cell receptor beta chains below come from one sample, sequenced in a study of cytomegalovirus exposure and HLA in healthy donors (dated by TCRdb to the late 2010s). Libraries were built with the immunoSEQ multiplex PCR assay. For the multiplex PCR, a mixture combining 60 forward primers for TCR Vbeta segments and 13 reverse primers for TCR Jbeta segments was used. The immuneACCESS repertoire file appears here via TCRdb, limited to in-frame rearrangements. These files lack a portion of the clones; in checked studies, under half of the deficit traces to unresolved V genes, and the cause of the others is not known. This sample lists tens of thousands of clones; over 70% were detected once. The ten largest make up approximately 1.1% of the sample. Sequencing was performed on PBMCs. The receptors come from a girl aged 2-10 years in good health and CMV-seropositive.

The chain joins TRBV29-1 to TRBJ2-7; 11 bases are shared with TRBD2. V shed 5 bases and J 6 bases; nucleotides not matched to a gene: 6. This CDR3 has 13 residues. Looked up from germline, CDR1 is SQVTM and CDR2 is ANQGSEA. CDR3 region: CSVLAGGTSEQYF. The CDR3 coding sequence is TGCAGCGTTCTAGCGGGAGGAACCTCCGAGCAGTACTTC.

The V call is TRBV7-8, the J call TRBJ2-1; a possible D gene is TRBD2 (5 bases). Germline loops: CDR1 SGHVS, CDR2 FQNEAQ. V shed 5 bases and J shed 9 bases, with 14 bases lying between them. The CDR3 extends over 13 amino acids. CDR3 region: CASSLESGTEQFF. DNA for the CDR3: TGTGCCAGCAGCCTGGAAAGCGGCACTGAGCAGTTCTTC.

The genes are TRBV7-2 and TRBJ1-4; D gene unclear. Between the trimmed V and J ends, which lost 2 bases and 5 bases, there was a span of 9 bases. CDR1 SGHTA and CDR2 FQGNSA come from the germline V gene. The CDR3 runs 14 residues. The CDR3 DNA sequence: TGTGCCAGCAGCTTATCACAAGAAAATGAAAAACTGTTTTTT. Translating it yields CASSLSQENEKLFF. The full variable domain, in which reference TRBV7-2 and TRBJ1-4 provide the parts outside the CDR3, is GAGVSQSPSNKVTEKGKDVELRCDPISGHTALYWYRQSLGQGLEFLIYFQGNSAPDKSGLPSDRFSAERTGGSVSTLTIQRTQQEDSAVYLCASSLSQENEKLFFGSGTQLSVL.

This sequence joins TRBV7-9 and TRBJ1-2; perhaps TRBD1 as D (6 bases). Trimming took off 5 bases at V and 8 bases at J, with 15 bases between the two ends. Germline V gene lookup returns CDR1 SEHNR and CDR2 FQNEAQ (reference sequence). The CDR3 length is 13 residues. As DNA, the CDR3 is TGTGCCAGCAGCCTCTCAGGGGCCGTGGGCTACACCTTC. This encodes CASSLSGAVGYTF. The full variable domain, in which reference TRBV7-9 and TRBJ1-2 provide the parts outside the CDR3, is DTGVSQNPRHKITKRGQNVTFRCDPISEHNRLYWYRQTLGQGPEFLTYFQNEAQLEKSRLLSDRFSAERPKGSFSTLEIQRTEQGDSAMYLCASSLSGAVGYTFGSGTRLTVV.

The chain links TRBV18 to TRBJ1-1; the D is unclear. Trimming took 6 bases from V and 6 from J, leaving 8 bases between them. Looked up from germline, CDR1 is KGHSH and CDR2 is LQKENI. The CDR3 totals 11 residues. CDR3 DNA sequence: TGTGCCAGCTCCCACGGGTCTGAAGCTTTCTTT. Translated: CASSHGSEAFF. Filled out from reference TRBV18 and TRBJ1-1, the complete variable domain reads NAGVMQNPRHLVRRRGQEARLRCSPMKGHSHVYWYRQLPEEGLKFMVYLQKENIIDESGMPKERFSAEFPKEGPSILRIQQVVRGDSAAYFCASSHGSEAFFGQGTRLTVV.

The rearrangement joins TRBV27 to TRBJ2-7; the match to TRBD1 covers 9 bases. This CDR3 comprises 15 residues. Unmatched junction bases numbered 5, after V lost 0 bases and J lost 5 bases. Germline loops: CDR1 MNHEY, CDR2 SMNVEV (reference sequence). CDR3 coding DNA: TGTGCCAGCAGTTTATCCACACAGGGGGCTAACGAGCAGTACTTC. Encoded protein: CASSLSTQGANEQYF.

CDR3 DNA: TGCGCCAGCAGCCTTTTTCACCCCCGGTTCCCATACAATGAGCAGTTCTTC. Its translation: CASSLFHPRFPYNEQFF. J is TRBJ2-1 and V is TRBV4-3; D not certain. The CDR3 loop spans 17 amino acids. Trimming took off 4 bases at V and 4 bases at J, with 20 bases between the two ends. Germline V gives CDR1 LGHNA, CDR2 YSLEER.

The chain joins TRBV29-1 to TRBJ1-1; D uncertain. The CDR3 runs 10 residues. Per germline, CDR1 SQVTM and CDR2 ANQGSEA. V was shortened by 0 bases and J by 9 bases, with 5 bases between the two germline ends. The CDR3 region is CSVEETQAFF. The CDR3 DNA reads TGCAGCGTTGAAGAGACACAAGCTTTCTTT.

This chain connects TRBV6-5 to TRBJ2-7; 9 positions agree with TRBD1. The length of the CDR3 is 14 residues. Trimming cost V 5 bases and J 2 bases; bases outside gene matches: 4. Germline V lookup: CDR1 MNHEY, CDR2 SVGAGI. The CDR3 loop reads CASSRRQGAYEQYF. CDR3 in DNA: TGTGCCAGCAGTAGACGACAGGGGGCCTACGAGCAGTACTTC.

This rearrangement joins TRBV28 to TRBJ2-7; TRBD2 matches at 9 bases. J gave up 5 bases and V 8 bases, and 10 bases lay outside the gene matches. This CDR3 has 14 residues. CDR1 MDHEN and CDR2 SYDVKM come from the germline V gene. The CDR3 reads CASLNSGRMDEQYF. DNA of the CDR3: TGTGCCAGCCTCAATAGCGGGAGAATGGACGAGCAGTACTTC.